One and the same sample provided the 32 T cell receptor beta chains below, sequenced in a study of CD8 T cells in Susac syndrome. Reverse transcription used roughly 0.5 to 1 ug RNA and random hexamers. TCRdb redid the calling of the immunoSEQ multiplex PCR reads with MiXCR, one entry per CDR3 protein. The sample lists 95,000 to 150,000 distinct CDR3 sequences, 85% to 95% occurring once. Sequencing input: CD4+ T cells from PBMCs. The receptors were gathered from a human donor in good health.

This chain connects TRBV3-1 to TRBJ2-1; D gene uncertain. Trimming cost V 0 bases and J 2 bases, with 8 bases left between them. The germline V gene has CDR1 LGHDT and CDR2 YNNKEL (reference sequence). This CDR3 contains 15 residues. The CDR3 DNA reads TGTGCCAGCAGCCAAGACCGGCCACCCTACAATGAGCAGTTCTTC. This encodes CASSQDRPPYNEQFF.

The rearrangement joins TRBV4-2 to TRBJ2-7, with D maybe TRBD2 (5 bases). This CDR3 has 14 residues. Trimming removed 2 bases from V and 7 bases from J, with 15 bases in between. Germline lookup yields CDR1 LGHNA and CDR2 YNFKEQ. The CDR3, as DNA: TGTGCCAGCAGCCAATCGGAGTCCAGAGGGGAGCAGTACTTC. Translated: CASSQSESRGEQYF.

The gene calls are TRBV27 and TRBJ2-2, with 15 bases aligning to TRBD2. The CDR3 runs 17 residues. J lost 5 bases, V lost 6 bases, and 7 bases had no gene match. Germline assignment: CDR1 MNHEY and CDR2 SMNVEV (reference sequence). The DNA of the CDR3 is TGTGCCAGCAGACTAGGACTAGCGGGAGGGCTTACCGGGGAGCTGTTTTTT. Residues: CASRLGLAGGLTGELFF.

The chain uses TRBV28 and TRBJ1-1; 7 bases map to TRBD1. V dropped 6 bases and J dropped 2; count of bases not matched to a gene: 12. The CDR3 length is 16 residues. Germline V gene data show CDR1 as MDHEN and CDR2 as SYDVKM. CDR3 sequence (DNA): TGTGCCAGCAGCTCACCCCCCGGGACAGCTAACACTGAAGCTTTCTTT. As protein: CASSSPPGTANTEAFF. Based on the CDR3 plus reference TRBV28 and TRBJ1-1, the full variable domain is DVKVTQSSRYLVKRTGEKVFLECVQDMDHENMFWYRQDPGLGLRLIYFSYDVKMKEKGDIPEGYSVSREKKERFSLILESASTNQTSMYLCASSSPPGTANTEAFFGQGTRLTVV.

The chain joins TRBV29-1 to TRBJ2-1, with D unresolved. Germline values: CDR1 SQVTM, CDR2 ANQGSEA. With 6 bases removed from V and 10 bases from J, the gap between germline ends came to 10 bases. CDR3 length equals 10 residues. The CDR3 loop is CSVFGREQFF. DNA for the CDR3: TGCAGCGTCTTTGGACGGGAGCAGTTCTTC.

The V and J genes are TRBV28 and TRBJ2-7, with 8 bases that match TRBD1. The CDR3 spans 12 residues. J was trimmed by 11 bases and V by 7 bases; bases with no gene match: 10. The germline V gene encodes CDR1 MDHEN and CDR2 SYDVKM. The CDR3 bases are TGTGCCAGCACTTCCTCGCAGGGGGCCGAGTACTTC. Protein: CASTSSQGAEYF.

The chain uses TRBV6-1 and TRBJ2-1, with D maybe TRBD1 (6 bases). The germline V and J ends were trimmed by 10 bases and 2 bases, with 9 bases remaining between them. The CDR3 totals 12 residues. The germline V gene encodes CDR1 MNHNS and CDR2 SASEGT. As DNA, the CDR3 is TGTGCCATACAGGGCGCCTACAATGAGCAGTTCTTC. Translating it yields CAIQGAYNEQFF.

The chain joins TRBV29-1 to TRBJ1-1; TRBD1 might be the D (5 bases). The CDR3 consists of 13 residues. CDR1 is SQVTM and CDR2 is ANQGSEA in the germline V gene. V lost 4 bases, J lost 5 bases, and 14 bases lay in between. The CDR3 spells CSVVGRTRTEAFF. In DNA, the CDR3 is TGCAGCGTTGTGGGGCGGACACGGACTGAAGCTTTCTTT.

The chain employs TRBV30 and TRBJ2-5, with a possible D match to TRBD1 (5 bases). CDR3 size: 13 residues. V lost 2 bases to trimming and J lost 7 bases, with 14 bases between them. The germline CDR1 and CDR2 sequences are GTSNPN and SVGIG (reference sequence). DNA for the CDR3: TGTGCCTGGAGTAACTTGGGGCGAGGGACCCAGTACTTC. It translates to CAWSNLGRGTQYF.

The chain links TRBV29-1 to TRBJ1-1, with D perhaps TRBD1 (5 bases). CDR1 is SQVTM, CDR2 ANQGSEA, per germline. The CDR3 is 15 residues long. Trimming pared 5 bases from V and 4 bases from J, leaving 20 bases between. CDR3 in amino acids: CSVRRKGPRGTEAFF. The CDR3 bases are TGCAGCGTTCGAAGGAAGGGACCGAGGGGCACTGAAGCTTTCTTT. The whole variable domain, filled in from reference TRBV29-1 and TRBJ1-1, reads SAVISQKPSRDICQRGTSLTIQCQVDSQVTMMFWYRQQPGQSLTLIATANQGSEATYESGFVIDKFPISRPNLTFSTLTVSNMSPEDSSIYLCSVRRKGPRGTEAFFGQGTRLTVV.

The rearrangement joins TRBV30 to TRBJ2-5, with TRBD1 matching over 8 bases. Germline-derived CDR1 and CDR2 are GTSNPN and SVGIG (reference sequence). This CDR3 comprises 15 residues. Trimming removed 5 bases from V and 5 bases from J; junction bases left unmatched: 13. DNA of the CDR3: TGTGCCTGGCGGTCCAACGCAGGGGGCTGGGAGACCCAGTACTTC. This gives the protein CAWRSNAGGWETQYF.

The CDR3 is CATLGTDPYNEQFF. The CDR3 region has the DNA TGTGCCACCTTAGGGACAGACCCCTACAATGAGCAGTTCTTC. The rearrangement links TRBV6-2 or TRBV6-3 to TRBJ2-1, with TRBD1 matching over 7 bases. The length of the CDR3 is 14 residues. The trim removed 10 bases at V and 2 bases at J, leaving 8 bases unmatched. In germline, CDR1 is MNHEY, CDR2 SVGEGT.

The rearrangement joins TRBV30 to TRBJ1-3; 7 nucleotides agree with TRBD1. In germline, CDR1 is GTSNPN, CDR2 SVGIG (reference sequence). The CDR3 loop spans 14 amino acids. J lost 0 bases, V lost 2 bases, and 1 base had no gene match. The CDR3 sequence is CAWSSGGSGNTIYF. CDR3 nucleotides: TGTGCCTGGAGTTCAGGGGGCTCTGGAAACACCATATATTTT.

The chain combines TRBV12-3 or TRBV12-4 with TRBJ2-1; D is uncertain. The CDR3 totals 11 residues. Trimming took 1 base from V and 9 from J, leaving 4 bases between them. The CDR3 coding sequence is TGTGCCAGCAGTTTAGACTTTGAGCAGTTCTTC. This codes for CASSLDFEQFF.

The chain is built from TRBV12-3 or TRBV12-4 and TRBJ2-3; 8 bases line up with TRBD2. J gave up 4 bases and V 5 bases, and 8 bases lay outside the gene matches. CDR3 length equals 15 residues. The CDR3 loop reads CASSELAAEADTQYF. DNA for the CDR3: TGTGCCAGCAGTGAACTAGCGGCCGAGGCAGATACGCAGTATTTT.

This sequence joins TRBV27 and TRBJ1-4, with a tentative D call TRBD1 (5 bases). Germline values: CDR1 MNHEY, CDR2 SMNVEV (reference sequence). This CDR3 is 16 amino acids long. Trimming cost V 6 bases and J 0 bases, with 14 bases left between them. CDR3 bases: TGTGCCAGCAGCCGACTCGGGGCCGCAACTAATGAAAAACTGTTTTTT. Amino acid sequence: CASSRLGAATNEKLFF. The whole variable domain, filled in from reference TRBV27 and TRBJ1-4, reads EAQVTQNPRYLITVTGKKLTVTCSQNMNHEYMSWYRQDPGLGLRQIYYSMNVEVTDKGDVPEGYKVSRKEKRNFPLILESPSPNQTSLYFCASSRLGAATNEKLFFGSGTQLSVL.

CDR3 in amino acids: CASSREDTQYF. CDR3 coding DNA: TGTGCCAGCAGCAGGGAAGATACGCAGTATTTT. The chain employs TRBV7-9 and TRBJ2-3; D is ambiguous. The V and J ends lost 5 bases and 5 bases respectively, with 5 bases between them. CDR1 SEHNR and CDR2 FQNEAQ come from the germline V gene (reference sequence). This CDR3 region has 11 residues. Full variable domain (outside the CDR3, taken from reference TRBV7-9 and TRBJ2-3): DTGVSQNPRHKITKRGQNVTFRCDPISEHNRLYWYRQTLGQGPEFLTYFQNEAQLEKSRLLSDRFSAERPKGSFSTLEIQRTEQGDSAMYLCASSREDTQYFGPGTRLTVL.

V gene TRBV2 combines with J gene TRBJ2-7; D is possibly TRBD1 (6 bases). The CDR3 runs to 14 residues. The V and J ends lost 4 bases and 3 bases respectively, with 13 bases between them. CDR1 and CDR2 (germline): SNHLY, FYNNEI. The CDR3 region is CASSGWTADYEQYF. The CDR3 DNA reads as TGTGCCAGCAGTGGATGGACAGCCGACTACGAGCAGTACTTC.

CDR3 in DNA: TGTGCCAGCAGTGACGCTGTAGCGGCCAGCACCGGGGAGCTGTTTTTT. It yields the protein CASSDAVAASTGELFF. This chain joins TRBV6-2 or TRBV6-3 and TRBJ2-2, with TRBD2 as a possible D gene (6 bases). This CDR3 is 16 amino acids long. Deletions cut 5 bases from V and 4 bases from J, with 17 bases between. Germline CDR1 is MNHEY and CDR2 is SVGEGT.

The chain couples TRBV19 to TRBJ2-6; unclear D gene. Trimming took 6 bases from V and 1 from J, leaving 10 bases between them. This CDR3 has 15 residues. Germline CDR1 reads LNHDA; CDR2 reads SQIVND (reference sequence). CDR3 nucleotide sequence: TGTGCCAGTAGAGAAACTGGGTCTGGGGCCAACGTCCTGACTTTC. Its protein is CASRETGSGANVLTF. The full variable domain, in which reference TRBV19 and TRBJ2-6 provide the parts outside the CDR3, is DGGITQSPKYLFRKEGQNVTLSCEQNLNHDAMYWYRQDPGQGLRLIYYSQIVNDFQKGDIAEGYSVSREKKESFPLTVTSAQKNPTAFYLCASRETGSGANVLTFGAGSRLTVL.

V and J are TRBV20-1 and TRBJ1-2, with D uncertain. The CDR3 runs 11 residues. From germline, CDR1 is DFQATT and CDR2 SNEGSKA (reference sequence). V was trimmed by 7 bases and J by 4 bases, leaving 10 bases between them. For the CDR3, the DNA is TGCAGTGTTCAGAGACTCTATGGCTACACCTTC. Its protein product is CSVQRLYGYTF.

The chain employs TRBV6-2 or TRBV6-3 and TRBJ1-1; TRBD1 matches 7 bases. The CDR3 has 18 residues. Per the germline V gene, CDR1 is MNHEY and CDR2 is SVGEGT. J gave up 0 bases and V 0 bases, and 10 bases lay outside the gene matches. CDR3 protein: CASSYSWTGVRLNTEAFF. The CDR3 DNA reads TGTGCCAGCAGTTACTCGTGGACAGGTGTCCGACTGAACACTGAAGCTTTCTTT.

There are a few counts of this clonotype. This chain joins TRBV19 and TRBJ1-5; perhaps TRBD1 as D (5 bases). In germline, CDR1 is LNHDA, CDR2 SQIVND (reference sequence). The germline V and J ends were trimmed by 5 bases and 4 bases, with 12 bases remaining between them. CDR3 length: 14 amino acids. The DNA for the CDR3 is TGTGCCAGTAGTCCGCTAACAGGTAATCAGCCCCAGCATTTT. It translates to CASSPLTGNQPQHF. The full variable domain, with the rest looked up from reference TRBV19 and TRBJ1-5, is DGGITQSPKYLFRKEGQNVTLSCEQNLNHDAMYWYRQDPGQGLRLIYYSQIVNDFQKGDIAEGYSVSREKKESFPLTVTSAQKNPTAFYLCASSPLTGNQPQHFGDGTRLSIL.

The gene calls are TRBV2 and TRBJ1-6; 7 bases line up with TRBD1. The V gene's germline CDR1 is SNHLY and CDR2 FYNNEI. With V trimmed by 6 bases and J by 5 bases, 10 bases remained unmatched. This CDR3 region has 16 residues. CDR3 sequence: CASRGGQPGDNSPLHF. CDR3 bases: TGTGCCAGCAGGGGGGGACAGCCGGGAGATAATTCACCCCTCCACTTT.

This clonotype was counted a single time. V and J are TRBV12-3 or TRBV12-4 and TRBJ2-7; TRBD2 matches at 8 bases. V was pared by 6 bases and J by 4 bases, with 5 bases of the junction left unmatched. The CDR3 sequence is 13 residues long. CDR3: CASRAPSGYEQYF. Here the CDR3 DNA reads TGTGCCAGCAGAGCACCTAGCGGGTACGAGCAGTACTTC.

V is TRBV21-1 and J is TRBJ2-7; the D call of TRBD1 is as the table states it, not checked on the DNA. TRBV21-1 is termed a pseudogene. The CDR3 sequence is 13 residues long. CDR3 in amino acids: CASRKGRRYEQYF. The CDR3 bases are TGTGCCAGCAGAAAGGGGCGCCGGTACGAGCAGTACTTC.

V and J are TRBV10-3 and TRBJ2-5; no reliable D call. CDR1 and CDR2 (germline): ENHRY, SYGVKD. The CDR3 runs 15 residues. V lost 4 bases and J 4 bases, leaving 16 bases between the germline ends. The CDR3 loop reads CAISASETLGETQYF. CDR3 coding DNA: TGTGCCATCAGTGCTTCCGAGACCCTAGGAGAGACCCAGTACTTC.

The chain combines TRBV5-1 with TRBJ2-5, with 16 positions matching TRBD2. CDR1 and CDR2 (germline): SGHRS, YFSETQ. The length of the CDR3 is 16 residues. The junction had 4 bases not matched to a gene; V was cut back by 4 bases and J by 4 bases. The CDR3 bases are TGCGCCAGCAGCCCGGGACTAGCGGGAGGGGCAGAGACCCAGTACTTC. Its protein product is CASSPGLAGGAETQYF.

V and J are TRBV27 and TRBJ1-1; perhaps TRBD1 as D (6 bases). Germline CDR1 MNHEY, CDR2 SMNVEV (reference sequence). This CDR3 spans 14 amino acids. Trimming took off 3 bases at V and 1 base at J, with 9 bases between the two ends. CDR3 in amino acids: CASSFGQPNTEAFF. In nucleotides, the CDR3 is TGTGCCAGCAGTTTCGGACAGCCGAACACTGAAGCTTTCTTT.

The chain uses TRBV28 and TRBJ2-7; D may correspond to TRBD1 or TRBD2 (5 bases each). Trimming took 7 bases from V and 3 from J, leaving 13 bases between them. The germline V gene encodes CDR1 MDHEN and CDR2 SYDVKM. CDR3 length: 13 amino acids. The CDR3 bases are TGTGCCAGCACCCCAGGGACCTTCTACGAGCAGTACTTC. Its protein product is CASTPGTFYEQYF.

The V call is TRBV12-3 or TRBV12-4, the J call TRBJ2-1; 10 bases are shared with TRBD2. This CDR3 spans 15 amino acids. Unmatched junction bases numbered 12, after V lost 8 bases and J lost 8 bases. CDR3 sequence reads: CASSPGSLAGDEQFF. The CDR3 bases are TGTGCCAGCTCTCCCGGAAGTCTAGCGGGAGATGAGCAGTTCTTC.

This rearrangement joins TRBV19 to TRBJ1-1; 7 bases agree with TRBD1. Per the germline V gene, CDR1 is LNHDA and CDR2 is SQIVND (reference sequence). The CDR3 totals 15 residues. The V and J ends lost 5 bases and 0 bases, in that order; junction bases with no gene match: 6. The CDR3 DNA is TGTGCCAGTAGTCAATGGGACAGTCTGAACACTGAAGCTTTCTTT. As protein: CASSQWDSLNTEAFF.